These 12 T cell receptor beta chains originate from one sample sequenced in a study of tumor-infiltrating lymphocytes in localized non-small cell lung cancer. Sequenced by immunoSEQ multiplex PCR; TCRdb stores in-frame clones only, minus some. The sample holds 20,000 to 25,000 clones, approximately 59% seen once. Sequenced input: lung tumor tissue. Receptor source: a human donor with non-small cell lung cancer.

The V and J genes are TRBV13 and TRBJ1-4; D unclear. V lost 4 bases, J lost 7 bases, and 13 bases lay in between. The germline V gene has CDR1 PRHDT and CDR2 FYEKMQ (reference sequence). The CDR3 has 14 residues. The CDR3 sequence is CASSSQDLPEKLFF. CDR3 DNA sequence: TGTGCCAGCAGCTCCCAGGATCTCCCTGAAAAACTGTTTTTT.

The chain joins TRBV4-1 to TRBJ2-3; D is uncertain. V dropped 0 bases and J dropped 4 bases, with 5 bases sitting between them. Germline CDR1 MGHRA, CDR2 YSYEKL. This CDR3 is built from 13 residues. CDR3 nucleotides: TGCGCCAGCAGCCAAGAACGGGCAGATACGCAGTATTTT. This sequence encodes CASSQERADTQYF.

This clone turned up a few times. DNA for the CDR3: TGTGCCAGCAGCCAAGGGAGGGGGTCCTACAATGAGCAGTTCTTC. This codes for CASSQGRGSYNEQFF. The chain joins TRBV14 to TRBJ2-1; D is perhaps TRBD1 or TRBD2 (6 bases each). Trimming stripped 1 base from V and 1 base from J, with 8 bases between. CDR3 length equals 15 residues. From germline, CDR1 is SGHDN and CDR2 FVKESK. Complete variable domain (other parts from reference TRBV14 and TRBJ2-1): EAGVTQFPSHSVIEKGQTVTLRCDPISGHDNLYWYRRVMGKEIKFLLHFVKESKQDESGMPNNRFLAERTGGTYSTLKVQPAELEDSGVYFCASSQGRGSYNEQFFGPGTRLTVL.

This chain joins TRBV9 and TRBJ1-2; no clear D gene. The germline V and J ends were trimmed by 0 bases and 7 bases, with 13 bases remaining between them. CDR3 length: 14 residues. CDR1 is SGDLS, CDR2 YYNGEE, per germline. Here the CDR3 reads CASSVGGAESGYTF. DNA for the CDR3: TGTGCCAGCAGCGTAGGAGGTGCGGAAAGTGGCTACACCTTC.

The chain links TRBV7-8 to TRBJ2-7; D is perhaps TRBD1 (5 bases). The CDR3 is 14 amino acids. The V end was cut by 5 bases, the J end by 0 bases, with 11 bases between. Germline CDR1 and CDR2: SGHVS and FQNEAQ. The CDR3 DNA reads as TGTGCCAGCAGCCCACAGGTACTCTCCTACGAGCAGTACTTC. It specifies CASSPQVLSYEQYF.

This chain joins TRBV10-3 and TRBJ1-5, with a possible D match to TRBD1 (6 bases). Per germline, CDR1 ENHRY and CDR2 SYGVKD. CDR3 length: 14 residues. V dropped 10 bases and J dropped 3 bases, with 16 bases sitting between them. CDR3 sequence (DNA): TGTGCCACCTCTACAGGGAATGTCAATCAGCCCCAGCATTTT. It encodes CATSTGNVNQPQHF.

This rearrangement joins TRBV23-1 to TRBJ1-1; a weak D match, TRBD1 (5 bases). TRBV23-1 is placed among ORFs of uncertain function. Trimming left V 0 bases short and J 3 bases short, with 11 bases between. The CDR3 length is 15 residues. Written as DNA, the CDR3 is TGCGCCAGCAGTCAATCGGGACGGGGATACACTGAAGCTTTCTTT. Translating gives CASSQSGRGYTEAFF.

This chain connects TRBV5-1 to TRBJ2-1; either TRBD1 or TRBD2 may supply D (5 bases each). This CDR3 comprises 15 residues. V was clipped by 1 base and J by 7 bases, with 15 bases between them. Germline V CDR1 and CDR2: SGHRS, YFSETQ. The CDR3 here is CASSLRGRDKNEQFF. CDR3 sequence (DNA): TGCGCCAGCAGCTTGCGGGGCAGAGATAAGAATGAGCAGTTCTTC.

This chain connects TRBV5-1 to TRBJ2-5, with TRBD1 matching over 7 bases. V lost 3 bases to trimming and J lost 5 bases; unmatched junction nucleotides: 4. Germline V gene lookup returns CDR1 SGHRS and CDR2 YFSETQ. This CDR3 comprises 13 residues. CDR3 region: CASSWDSRETQYF. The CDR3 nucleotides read TGCGCCAGCAGCTGGGACAGTCGTGAGACCCAGTACTTC. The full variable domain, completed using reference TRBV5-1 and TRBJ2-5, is KAGVTQTPRYLIKTRGQQVTLSCSPISGHRSVSWYQQTPGQGLQFLFEYFSETQRNKGNFPGRFSGRQFSNSRSEMNVSTLELGDSALYLCASSWDSRETQYFGPGTRLLVL.

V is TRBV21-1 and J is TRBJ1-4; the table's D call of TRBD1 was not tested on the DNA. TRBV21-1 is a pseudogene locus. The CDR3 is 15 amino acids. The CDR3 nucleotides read TGTGCCAGCACCCTGGACAGCTCAACTAATGAAAAACTGTTTTTT. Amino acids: CASTLDSSTNEKLFF.

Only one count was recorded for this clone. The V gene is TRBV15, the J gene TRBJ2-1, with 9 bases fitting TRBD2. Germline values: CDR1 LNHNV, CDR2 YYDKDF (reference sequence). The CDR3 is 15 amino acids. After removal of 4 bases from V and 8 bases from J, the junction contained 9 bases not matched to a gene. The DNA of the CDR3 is TGTGCCACCAGCATACAGATTAGCGGGAGCGATGAGCAGTTCTTC. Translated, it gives CATSIQISGSDEQFF.

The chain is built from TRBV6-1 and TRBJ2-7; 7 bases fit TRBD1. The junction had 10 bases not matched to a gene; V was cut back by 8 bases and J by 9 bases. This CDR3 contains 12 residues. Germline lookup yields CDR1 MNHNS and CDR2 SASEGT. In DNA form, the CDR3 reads TGTGCCAGCGTCGGGACAGTTGGTTTGCAGTACTTC. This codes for CASVGTVGLQYF.